This T cell receptor (beta chain) is drawn from a study of CD4+ T cells in melanoma. Produced via immunoSEQ multiplex PCR; TCRdb's table is partial and in-frame only. The data hold 8,500 to 10,000 clones, with 70% to 80% observed a single time. This clone was seen once. Its specificity is not known. Study results and limitations: A reported correlation linked neoantigen-specific CD4+ T cells to CD8+, macrophage and B cell function. In melanoma, neoantigen-specific CD4+ T cells reportedly differed in differentiation state.

In germline, CDR1 is MNHEY, CDR2 SMNVEV (reference sequence). The CDR3 spans 14 residues. Between the trimmed V and J ends, which lost 6 bases and 8 bases, there was a span of 19 bases. This chain connects TRBV27 to TRBJ1-1; TRBD1 might be the D (5 bases). Sequencing was carried out using cells from a culture (not recorded whether cultured in vitro). This receptor was identified in a human donor with melanoma. The CDR3 sequence is CASRREGRALEAFF. CDR3 DNA sequence: TGTGCCAGCAGACGAGAGGGGCGGGCACTCGAAGCTTTCTTT.